A single sample is the source of the 13 T cell receptor beta chains below, sequenced in a study of cytomegalovirus exposure and HLA in healthy donors. 13 Jbeta primers and 60 Vbeta primers were used for the PCR. Repertoires were generated with immunoSEQ multiplex PCR, while TCRdb's copy carries only in-frame clones and drops some. Here the sample spans about 120,000 clones, approximately 78% being singletons. The sequencing input was PBMCs. Receptor source: a woman between 25 and 40 years old in good health and CMV-seropositive.

The chain couples TRBV15 to TRBJ1-1; D is undetermined. The CDR3 contains 14 residues. Trimming stripped 0 bases from V and 3 bases from J, with 8 bases between. Per germline, CDR1 LNHNV and CDR2 YYDKDF (reference sequence). As DNA, the CDR3 is TGTGCCACCAGCAGAGATCAGGAGGACACTGAAGCTTTCTTT. It translates to CATSRDQEDTEAFF.

This clone was observed a single time. The rearrangement links TRBV6-1 to TRBJ1-2; 8 bases fit TRBD1. The CDR3 is 17 amino acids. J was trimmed by 6 bases and V by 4 bases; bases with no gene match: 16. Germline-derived CDR1 and CDR2 are MNHNS and SASEGT. The CDR3 spells CASSARDRPSLGDGYTF. The CDR3 DNA sequence: TGTGCCAGCAGTGCCCGGGACAGGCCAAGCCTGGGGGATGGCTACACCTTC.

CDR3 coding DNA: TGTGCCAGCAGTCCGGACTATCCCTACAATGAGCAGTTCTTC. Translating gives CASSPDYPYNEQFF. V usage is TRBV14 and J usage is TRBJ2-1; maybe TRBD2 (6 bases). V lost 6 bases to trimming and J lost 2 bases, with 11 bases between them. The CDR3 spans 14 residues. CDR1 is SGHDN, CDR2 FVKESK, per germline.

The chain has TRBV7-9 and TRBJ1-4; D is undetermined. Germline CDR1 SEHNR, CDR2 FQNEAQ (reference sequence). The ends were cut back, 5 bases at V and 8 bases at J, with 9 bases in the middle. This CDR3 is built from 12 residues. Written as DNA, the CDR3 is TGTGCCAGCAGCCTAGAGGAGGAAAAACTGTTTTTT. Amino acids: CASSLEEEKLFF.

The gene calls are TRBV23-1 and TRBJ2-1; D might be TRBD2 (6 bases). TRBV23-1 carries the ORF label, with uncertain function. Between the trimmed V and J ends, which lost 3 bases and 7 bases, there was a span of 16 bases. CDR3 length: 15 amino acids. CDR3 sequence (DNA): TGCGCCAGCAGTCATTGGGACTCCGCCTCAAATGAGCAGTTCTTC. Residues: CASSHWDSASNEQFF.

J is TRBJ2-7 and V is TRBV15; D is perhaps TRBD1 (5 bases). This CDR3 region has 14 residues. Germline V gives CDR1 LNHNV, CDR2 YYDKDF (reference sequence). V dropped 2 bases and J dropped 6 bases, with 14 bases sitting between them. In DNA form, the CDR3 reads TGTGCCACCAGCAGATCAGGGTTGGGGTCCGAGCAGTACTTC. Its translation: CATSRSGLGSEQYF.

This clone was counted once. The chain employs TRBV6-6 and TRBJ2-1, with TRBD1 identical over 11 bases. This CDR3 spans 15 amino acids. Germline CDR1 MNHNY, CDR2 SVGAGI (reference sequence). Trimming took 4 bases from V and 4 from J; bases not matched to a gene: 3. The CDR3 loop reads CASSLGDRGYNEQFF. The CDR3 DNA is TGTGCCAGCAGTTTGGGGGACAGGGGGTACAATGAGCAGTTCTTC.

This chain joins TRBV4-1 and TRBJ2-1; D possibly corresponds to TRBD2 (6 bases). The CDR3 is 17 amino acids. Deletions cut 2 bases from V and 0 bases from J, with 14 bases between. Germline assignment: CDR1 MGHRA and CDR2 YSYEKL. CDR3 in amino acids: CASSQWGLRSSYNEQFF. The CDR3 DNA follows: TGCGCCAGCAGCCAATGGGGACTCCGGAGCTCCTACAATGAGCAGTTCTTC.

This clone was detected only a few times. The gene calls are TRBV5-1 and TRBJ2-1; TRBD2 aligns across 13 bases. Germline CDR1 is SGHRS and CDR2 is YFSETQ. The CDR3 is 14 residues long. V was clipped by 7 bases and J by 4 bases; unmatched bases: 2. The CDR3 region has the DNA TGCGCCAGCGGACTAGCGGGGGAATACAATGAGCAGTTCTTC. Translation gives CASGLAGEYNEQFF.

The chain employs TRBV6-5 and TRBJ2-1, with 10 bases identical to TRBD1. The junction had 7 bases not matched to a gene; V was cut back by 10 bases and J by 4 bases. CDR1 is MNHEY and CDR2 is SVGAGI in the germline V gene. CDR3 length: 14 amino acids. CDR3 loop: CATLTGGRYNEQFF. In nucleotides, the CDR3 is TGTGCCACCCTGACAGGGGGCAGGTACAATGAGCAGTTCTTC.

This chain joins TRBV11-2 and TRBJ2-3; a possible D gene is TRBD2 (7 bases). The CDR3 spans 15 residues. The V end was cut by 3 bases, the J end by 3 bases, with 13 bases between. The germline V gene has CDR1 SGHAT and CDR2 FQNNGV. This chain's CDR3 is CASSFGGGPTDTQYF. Written as DNA, the CDR3 is TGTGCCAGCAGCTTTGGCGGGGGCCCTACAGATACGCAGTATTTT.

The J gene is TRBJ1-5, the V gene TRBV19, with TRBD1 identical over 11 bases. The CDR3 is 16 residues long. V dropped 9 bases and J dropped 6; count of bases not matched to a gene: 13. Germline V gives CDR1 LNHDA, CDR2 SQIVND (reference sequence). The CDR3 DNA reads TGTGCCAGCCCCACACCGGGACAGGGGGAGAGTCAGCCCCAGCATTTT. It is translated as CASPTPGQGESQPQHF.

V gene TRBV6-1 combines with J gene TRBJ1-6; a weak D match, TRBD1 (6 bases). CDR3 length: 17 residues. Trimming left V 0 bases short and J 6 bases short, with 15 bases between. Germline values: CDR1 MNHNS, CDR2 SASEGT. The CDR3 region has the DNA TGTGCCAGCAGTGAAGCCAGGGGAGGGGTGGGTAATTCACCCCTCCACTTT. It yields the protein CASSEARGGVGNSPLHF.